The sequence of this T cell receptor (beta chain) was determined in a study of T cell repertoires in cytomegalovirus infection (dated by TCRdb to 2018 to 2020). Background for the entire study: Peptide stimulations targeted recently identified HLA-C-restricted CMV epitopes, whose presentation resists viral immunomodulation, together with well-studied HLA-B-restricted epitopes. Donor HLA type was relevant to the analysis, because carriage of CMV infection together with the matching HLA type was indicated by public TCR beta signatures. What the work shows at the level of the full study, not this receptor alone: The ex vivo response was dominated by HLA-C-restricted CMV-specific TCR beta clonotypes, and the single most frequent clonotype in two of eight donors was supplied by these HLA-C-restricted clonotypes. Carriers of CMV infection plus the relevant HLA type were discriminated by the cumulative frequency of public TCR beta family members in the study cohort and in an independent roughly 370-donor cohort.

From the cysteine up to the phenylalanine, the CDR3 has a length of 16 residues. Only CDR3 DNA is held: 48 bases, read in frame from base 1. CDR1 and CDR2, looked up from the germline V gene, are SGHTA and FQGNSA. V drops 1 base and J drops 2 bases, leaving 12 bases in between. About this clonotype: Its antigen remains undetermined. Within one base of it there is no much larger clone, and no base qualities were kept.

The intended sense of this specimen's treatment or condition label: in vitro stimulation with specific CMV peptide epitopes to enrich CMV-specific T cells. TCRdb shows the sequencer as Illumina HiSeq 1500. The raw public data were reprocessed by TCRdb itself: fastp quality trimming at Q25, MiXCR clonotype calling, in-frame beta chains only. Entries that share a CDR3 protein sequence are merged under the most common genes and DNA. This sample holds under 200,000 distinct CDR3 sequences; about 22% were observed only once. The leading ten clones occupy roughly 25% of the sample. This sample comprised CD8+ T cells from cultured PBMCs, obtained from culture after CMV antigen stimulation. The chain couples TRBV7-2 to TRBJ1-3; a tentative D call is TRBD1 (5 bases match). The receptor was isolated from a human donor in good health (CMV status not recorded). Some clones in this sample may be carry-over from other donors' samples. CDR3 reads: CASSLELGGAGNTIYF. The sequenced DNA is TGTGCCAGCAGCTTAGAATTAGGAGGGGCTGGAAACACCATATATTTT.